The 29 T cell receptor beta chains in this list originate from one sample, sequenced in a study of blood T cell repertoires in COVID-19. Sequencing was performed with immunoSEQ multiplex PCR; in TCRdb, only in-frame clones are kept and a portion is missing. The repertoire consists of under 400,000 clones, with 90% occurring once and the leading ten covering 5% to 8.5%. Sequenced material: peripheral blood. The receptors originated from a man between 18 and 29 years old with active or convalescent COVID-19.

Only one count was recorded for this clone. Other DNA sequences of this sample code for an identical CDR3. The CDR3 is CASSLGQGAYEQYF. Here the CDR3 DNA reads TGTGCCAGCAGCTTAGGACAGGGGGCCTACGAGCAGTACTTC. The chain links TRBV7-2 to TRBJ2-7; 9 bases align to TRBD1. The CDR3 runs to 14 residues. The V gene's germline CDR1 is SGHTA and CDR2 FQGNSA. Trimming cost V 1 base and J 2 bases; bases outside gene matches: 0.

This rearrangement joins TRBV7-2 to TRBJ2-7, with TRBD1 matching over 7 bases. Germline assignment: CDR1 SGHTA and CDR2 FQGNSA. V lost 4 bases, J lost 3 bases, and 9 bases stayed unmatched. There are 15 residues in the CDR3. In DNA form, the CDR3 reads TGTGCCAGCAGCTCACCGGGACAGAGTAACTACGAGCAGTACTTC. Its protein product is CASSSPGQSNYEQYF. Combining the CDR3 with reference TRBV7-2 and TRBJ2-7 gives the whole variable domain GAGVSQSPSNKVTEKGKDVELRCDPISGHTALYWYRQSLGQGLEFLIYFQGNSAPDKSGLPSDRFSAERTGGSVSTLTIQRTQQEDSAVYLCASSSPGQSNYEQYFGPGTRLTVT.

This rearrangement joins TRBV3-1 (or the pseudogene TRBV3-2) to TRBJ1-2; TRBD1 is a possible D gene (5 bases). This CDR3 contains 15 residues. Deletions cut 1 base from V and 2 bases from J, with 11 bases between. Germline lookup yields CDR1 LGHDT and CDR2 YNNKEL (reference sequence). The CDR3 reads CASSQVQAGNYGYTF. The CDR3 DNA reads TGTGCCAGCAGCCAAGTACAGGCTGGGAACTATGGCTACACCTTC.

The J gene is TRBJ2-7, the V gene TRBV7-9; D uncertain. The CDR3 runs 14 residues. Germline values: CDR1 SEHNR, CDR2 FQNEAQ (reference sequence). Trimming shortened V by 2 bases and J by 0 bases, and 8 bases separated the two germline ends. The CDR3 spells CASSLMGTSYEQYF. The DNA of the CDR3 is TGTGCCAGCAGCTTAATGGGCACCTCCTACGAGCAGTACTTC. Variable domain in full (rest from reference TRBV7-9 and TRBJ2-7): DTGVSQNPRHKITKRGQNVTFRCDPISEHNRLYWYRQTLGQGPEFLTYFQNEAQLEKSRLLSDRFSAERPKGSFSTLEIQRTEQGDSAMYLCASSLMGTSYEQYFGPGTRLTVT.

In this sample, this clone turned up once. The chain joins TRBV5-7 to TRBJ1-1, with TRBD1 matching 8 bases. TRBV5-7 is an open reading frame whose function is uncertain. The CDR3 loop spans 17 amino acids. Losses at the gene ends were 2 bases for V and 0 bases for J; bases not matched to a gene: 9. CDR3 in amino acids: CASSFLRTGILNTEAFF. DNA of the CDR3: TGTGCCAGCAGCTTTCTCCGGACAGGGATCTTGAACACTGAAGCTTTCTTT.

The chain recombines TRBV12-3 or TRBV12-4 with TRBJ2-3; 9 positions agree with TRBD1. V shed 7 bases, J shed 9 bases, and the junction held 5 bases outside the gene matches. This CDR3 region has 12 residues. The CDR3 sequence: CASNPGTGTQYF. CDR3 in DNA: TGTGCCAGCAACCCCGGGACAGGGACGCAGTATTTT.

This chain connects TRBV3-1 (or the pseudogene TRBV3-2) to TRBJ1-5; maybe TRBD1 (6 bases). CDR1 and CDR2 (germline): LGHDT, YNNKEL (reference sequence). V lost 5 bases, J lost 0 bases, and 11 bases lay in between. The CDR3 covers 15 residues. The DNA for the CDR3 is TGTGCCAGCAGCGAAAGAGGGGGTAGCAATCAGCCCCAGCATTTT. Protein: CASSERGGSNQPQHF.

The V call is TRBV11-2, the J call TRBJ2-1; possible D gene TRBD1, 5 bases. CDR3 length: 16 amino acids. CDR1 SGHAT and CDR2 FQNNGV come from the germline V gene. V was shortened by 2 bases and J by 3 bases, with 14 bases between the two germline ends. The CDR3 region has the DNA TGTGCCAGCAGCTTATTAGTTGGGGCAATCTACAATGAGCAGTTCTTC. This gives the protein CASSLLVGAIYNEQFF.

The V and J genes are TRBV19 and TRBJ1-5; possible D gene TRBD1, 5 bases. V lost 2 bases and J 3 bases, leaving 14 bases between the germline ends. Germline values: CDR1 LNHDA, CDR2 SQIVND (reference sequence). CDR3 length: 16 amino acids. CDR3 nucleotide sequence: TGTGCCAGTAGTATACTTCTTGACAGCCTCAATCAGCCCCAGCATTTT. Its translation: CASSILLDSLNQPQHF.

This rearrangement joins TRBV28 to TRBJ1-6; D gene uncertain. The CDR3 runs 15 residues. CDR1 is MDHEN, CDR2 SYDVKM, per germline. V lost 8 bases, J lost 4 bases, and 15 bases lay in between. The CDR3 bases are TGTGCCAGCGGTCCTCCGGGATTATATAATTCACCCCTCCACTTT. The encoded protein is CASGPPGLYNSPLHF. Based on the CDR3 plus reference TRBV28 and TRBJ1-6, the full variable domain is DVKVTQSSRYLVKRTGEKVFLECVQDMDHENMFWYRQDPGLGLRLIYFSYDVKMKEKGDIPEGYSVSREKKERFSLILESASTNQTSMYLCASGPPGLYNSPLHFGNGTRLTVT.

This clone came up once. The genes are TRBV7-3 and TRBJ2-1, with 7 bases that match TRBD1. This CDR3 comprises 16 residues. Germline CDR1 SGHTA, CDR2 FQGTGA. The ends lost 4 bases at V and 5 bases at J; junction bases unmatched: 11. CDR3 DNA: TGTGCCAGCAGCTCCCCGACAGGGTTGGTGGACAATGAGCAGTTCTTC. Amino acids: CASSSPTGLVDNEQFF.

The CDR3 bases are TGTGCCAGCAGTAGGACGACAGGGGACGGCAATCAGCCCCAGCATTTT. Its protein product is CASSRTTGDGNQPQHF. The chain combines TRBV6-2 or TRBV6-3 with TRBJ1-5; 8 nucleotides line up with TRBD1. CDR1 is MNHEY and CDR2 is SVGEGT in the germline V gene. The CDR3 runs 16 residues. J gave up 2 bases and V 5 bases, and 8 bases lay outside the gene matches.

Worth noting for this clone: One junction end disagrees with the germline gene, perhaps due to a read error. V is TRBV7-7 and J is TRBJ2-1, with TRBD1 identical over 8 bases. This CDR3 has 13 residues. Germline values: CDR1 SSHAT, CDR2 FNYEAQ (reference sequence). The chain's CDR3 is CASSPDRGDEQFF. DNA of the CDR3: TGTGCTAGCAGCCCCGACAGGGGCGATGAGCAGTTCTTC. The variable domain in full, completed from reference TRBV7-7 and TRBJ2-1, reads GAGVSQSPRYKVTKRGQDVTLRCDPISSHATLYWYQQALGQGPEFLTYFNYEAQPDKSGLPSDRFSAERPEGSISTLTIQRTEQRDSAMYRCASSPDRGDEQFFGPGTRLTVL.

The chain employs TRBV6-5 and TRBJ1-2; D might be TRBD1 (6 bases). Trimming cost V 2 bases and J 7 bases, with 14 bases left between them. This CDR3 has 14 residues. Germline V gene sequence: CDR1 MNHEY, CDR2 SVGAGI. CDR3 protein: CASSYRQGRVGYTF. CDR3 DNA: TGTGCCAGCAGTTACCGGCAGGGGAGGGTTGGCTACACCTTC.

The rearrangement links TRBV6-2 or TRBV6-3 to TRBJ1-5; D gene uncertain. Germline V gene lookup returns CDR1 MNHEY and CDR2 SVGEGT. V was trimmed by 2 bases and J by 2 bases, leaving 10 bases between them. The CDR3 covers 15 residues. The CDR3 DNA reads TGTGCCAGCAGTTACGAGGGAGGTCGCAATCAGCCCCAGCATTTT. Amino acid sequence: CASSYEGGRNQPQHF.

The chain combines TRBV9 with TRBJ2-1, with TRBD1 identical over 8 bases. The ends lost 3 bases at V and 7 bases at J; junction bases unmatched: 6. The CDR3 is 14 residues long. Germline assignment: CDR1 SGDLS and CDR2 YYNGEE. The CDR3, as DNA: TGTGCCAGCAGCGGACAGGGGTCACAGAATGAGCAGTTCTTC. Its protein is CASSGQGSQNEQFF. Full variable domain (missing parts from reference TRBV9 and TRBJ2-1): DSGVTQTPKHLITATGQRVTLRCSPRSGDLSVYWYQQSLDQGLQFLIQYYNGEERAKGNILERFSAQQFPDLHSELNLSSLELGDSALYFCASSGQGSQNEQFFGPGTRLTVL.

The chain has TRBV5-6 and TRBJ1-1; a weak D match, TRBD1 (5 bases). Germline V gene sequence: CDR1 SGHDT, CDR2 YYEEEE. The CDR3 has 14 residues. Trimming removed 0 bases from V and 5 bases from J, with 11 bases in between. The CDR3 DNA is TGTGCCAGCAGCTTGGGGCAGGGAAGTACTGAAGCTTTCTTT. It yields the protein CASSLGQGSTEAFF. The complete variable domain, with remaining parts taken from reference TRBV5-6 and TRBJ1-1, reads DAGVTQSPTHLIKTRGQQVTLRCSPKSGHDTVSWYQQALGQGPQFIFQYYEEEERQRGNFPDRFSGHQFPNYSSELNVNALLLGDSALYLCASSLGQGSTEAFFGQGTRLTVV.

The rearrangement uses TRBV7-9 and TRBJ2-7, with 8 bases lining up with TRBD1. V lost 7 bases to trimming and J lost 3 bases; unmatched junction nucleotides: 11. The CDR3 is made up of 15 amino acids. Germline V CDR1 and CDR2: SEHNR, FQNEAQ (reference sequence). In DNA form, the CDR3 reads TGTGCCAGCACCAAAAGCACAGGGGGTTACTACGAGCAGTACTTC. Its translation is CASTKSTGGYYEQYF. The whole variable domain, remainder taken from reference TRBV7-9 and TRBJ2-7, is DTGVSQNPRHKITKRGQNVTFRCDPISEHNRLYWYRQTLGQGPEFLTYFQNEAQLEKSRLLSDRFSAERPKGSFSTLEIQRTEQGDSAMYLCASTKSTGGYYEQYFGPGTRLTVT.

The chain employs TRBV11-3 and TRBJ2-2, with 9 bases that match TRBD2. Germline V gene data show CDR1 as SGHNT and CDR2 as YENEEA. The CDR3 loop spans 14 amino acids. The V gene end was trimmed by 5 bases and the J gene end by 8 bases; junction bases not matched to a gene: 6. The CDR3 here is CASSTSAGGGELFF. The CDR3 DNA is TGTGCCAGCAGCACATCAGCGGGAGGAGGGGAGCTGTTTTTT.

The rearrangement joins TRBV6-5 to TRBJ1-2, with a tentative D call TRBD1 (6 bases). The CDR3 is 15 amino acids. V gave up 3 bases and J gave up 3 bases, with 14 bases separating them. Germline values: CDR1 MNHEY, CDR2 SVGAGI. CDR3 coding DNA: TGTGCCAGCAGTTATTATACAGGGCCCGACTATGGCTACACCTTC. Translating gives CASSYYTGPDYGYTF.

Only a few counts were recorded for this clone. This chain uses TRBV9 with TRBJ1-1; no reliable D call. V was cut by 6 bases and J by 4 bases, with 13 bases left in between. The CDR3 is 13 amino acids. Germline V gene lookup returns CDR1 SGDLS and CDR2 YYNGEE. CDR3 sequence reads: CASTRGLGTEAFF. For the CDR3, the DNA is TGTGCCAGCACCCGAGGGCTGGGCACTGAAGCTTTCTTT.

The V call is TRBV19, the J call TRBJ1-4; TRBD1 agrees at 8 bases. Germline CDR1 reads LNHDA; CDR2 reads SQIVND (reference sequence). The J segment lost 8 bases and the V segment lost 2 bases, leaving 4 bases of the junction unmatched. This CDR3 is built from 14 residues. The CDR3 sequence: CASSIRQGTEKLFF. The CDR3 DNA reads as TGTGCCAGTAGTATACGACAGGGGACCGAAAAACTGTTTTTT.

This rearrangement joins TRBV15 to TRBJ1-1, with D possibly matching TRBD1 (6 bases). CDR1 LNHNV and CDR2 YYDKDF come from the germline V gene (reference sequence). The CDR3 contains 14 residues. V lost 5 bases to trimming and J lost 1 base, with 11 bases between them. The CDR3 sequence is CATSPDRQNTEAFF. DNA of the CDR3: TGTGCCACCAGCCCTGACAGGCAGAACACTGAAGCTTTCTTT.

The chain employs TRBV29-1 and TRBJ2-1; TRBD2 matches 8 bases. This CDR3 region has 15 residues. The V gene's germline CDR1 is SQVTM and CDR2 ANQGSEA. The junction had 8 bases not matched to a gene; V was cut back by 7 bases and J by 0 bases. The CDR3 loop is CSAGTSPSSYNEQFF. CDR3 DNA: TGCAGCGCTGGGACTAGTCCGAGCTCCTACAATGAGCAGTTCTTC.

V gene TRBV5-8 combines with J gene TRBJ2-2; D ambiguous. The CDR3 consists of 16 residues. V was pared by 0 bases and J by 3 bases, with 12 bases between. CDR1 is SGHTS, CDR2 YDEGEE, per germline. The CDR3: CASSLVVTADTGELFF. DNA of the CDR3: TGTGCCAGCAGCTTGGTTGTGACGGCGGACACCGGGGAGCTGTTTTTT.

The chain carries TRBV2 and TRBJ1-5; 7 bases align to TRBD1. Trimming cost V 4 bases and J 6 bases; bases outside gene matches: 3. This CDR3 has 13 amino acids. In germline, CDR1 is SNHLY, CDR2 FYNNEI. This CDR3 reads CASSGQGVQPQHF. CDR3 coding DNA: TGTGCCAGCAGTGGGCAGGGGGTTCAGCCCCAGCATTTT.

The V call is TRBV27, the J call TRBJ2-1, with TRBD2 matching over 11 bases. This CDR3 is built from 14 residues. Germline CDR1 MNHEY, CDR2 SMNVEV (reference sequence). J was trimmed by 8 bases and V by 3 bases; bases with no gene match: 3. Here the CDR3 DNA reads TGTGCCAGCAGTTTGTTAGCGGGGGGGCATGAGCAGTTCTTC. Translated, it gives CASSLLAGGHEQFF.

The V and J genes are TRBV3-1 (or the pseudogene TRBV3-2) and TRBJ1-2, with TRBD1 as a possible D gene (6 bases). This CDR3 is 15 amino acids long. V dropped 1 base and J dropped 4 bases, with 13 bases sitting between them. The germline gives CDR1 LGHDT, CDR2 YNNKEL (reference sequence). The CDR3 loop reads CASSQAPGQPYGYTF. The DNA of the CDR3 is TGTGCCAGCAGCCAAGCCCCGGGACAACCCTATGGCTACACCTTC.

DNA of the CDR3: TGTGCCAGCAGAGACACAGGGCTCGGCTATGGCTACACCTTC. It specifies CASRDTGLGYGYTF. The J gene is TRBJ1-2, the V gene TRBV28; D is perhaps TRBD1 (6 bases). The CDR3 contains 14 residues. Trimming left V 6 bases short and J 4 bases short, with 15 bases between. Germline CDR1 MDHEN, CDR2 SYDVKM.